This T cell receptor (beta chain) was sequenced for a study of T cell responses to AZD1222 COVID-19 vaccine. To note about this clone: The junction and the germline gene differ at one end; a read error may be behind it.

The table came from immunoSEQ multiplex PCR; TCRdb's copy has only in-frame clones and leaves some out. This sample has tens of thousands of clones, with 85% to 90% found just once. The germline V gene encodes CDR1 SEHNR and CDR2 FQNEAQ (reference sequence). The CDR3 spans 12 residues. The sequence was obtained from an adult in good health. The material was peripheral blood, obtained on day 0 of AZD1222 vaccination. The chain couples TRBV7-9 to TRBJ2-7, with 8 bases that match TRBD2. CDR3 protein: CASSLAGPEQYF. CDR3 nucleotides: TGTGCCAGCAGCCTAGCGGGTCCCGAGCAGTACTTC.